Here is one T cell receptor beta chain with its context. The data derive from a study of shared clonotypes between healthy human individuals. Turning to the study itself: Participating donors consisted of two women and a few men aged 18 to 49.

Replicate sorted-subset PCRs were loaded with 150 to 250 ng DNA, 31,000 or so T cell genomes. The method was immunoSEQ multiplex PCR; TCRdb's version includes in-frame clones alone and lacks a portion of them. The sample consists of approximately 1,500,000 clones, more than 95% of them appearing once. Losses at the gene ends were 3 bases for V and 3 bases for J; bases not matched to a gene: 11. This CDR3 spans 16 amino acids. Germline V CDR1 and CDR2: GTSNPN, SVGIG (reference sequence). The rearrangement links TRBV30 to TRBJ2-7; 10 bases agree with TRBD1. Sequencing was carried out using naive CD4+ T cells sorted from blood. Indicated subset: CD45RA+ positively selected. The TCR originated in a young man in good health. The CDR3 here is CAWRKLPGQGNYEQYF. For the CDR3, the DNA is TGTGCCTGGAGGAAACTACCGGGACAGGGGAACTACGAGCAGTACTTC.